Following are 20 T cell receptor beta chains from one sample sequenced in a study of yellow fever vaccine responses in identical twins. TCRdb processed the RT-PCR reads anew with MiXCR; each CDR3 protein has one entry. The sample has about 18,000 distinct CDR3 sequences; 60% to 70% are singletons. The source material was T cells from blood (PBMCs), unsorted or a sorted subset (not recorded which), sampled before or after yellow fever vaccination (not recorded which). The origin of the receptors is a woman younger than 35 who received the yellow fever vaccine.

This chain links TRBV11-3 with TRBJ2-2; 7 nucleotides agree with TRBD1. The V segment lost 4 bases and the J segment 6 bases; nucleotides outside the gene matches: 2. This CDR3 has 13 amino acids. Germline CDR1 SGHNT, CDR2 YENEEA. CDR3 amino acids: CASSSQGAGELFF. The CDR3 DNA sequence: TGTGCCAGCAGCTCGCAGGGGGCCGGGGAGCTGTTTTTT.

This clonotype has only a few counts. The gene calls are TRBV11-2 and TRBJ2-3; tentatively, D is TRBD1 (5 bases). From germline, CDR1 is SGHAT and CDR2 FQNNGV. The CDR3 loop spans 13 amino acids. V dropped 1 base and J dropped 4 bases, with 6 bases sitting between them. The CDR3 bases are TGTGCCAGCAGCTTAGGGGGCGCAGATACGCAGTATTTT. It specifies CASSLGGADTQYF.

The chain couples TRBV11-2 to TRBJ1-5, with D perhaps matching TRBD1 (5 bases). This CDR3 spans 15 amino acids. Germline-derived CDR1 and CDR2 are SGHAT and FQNNGV. Between the trimmed V and J ends, which lost 6 bases and 5 bases, there was a span of 17 bases. The CDR3: CASSLNWGGDQPQHF. CDR3 nucleotides: TGTGCCAGCAGTCTCAATTGGGGGGGTGATCAGCCCCAGCATTTT.

The CDR3, as DNA: TGTGCCAGCTCCCGGCCAGCGGGGGTTCGCACAGATACGCAGTATTTT. Its translation is CASSRPAGVRTDTQYF. The chain links TRBV18 to TRBJ2-3, with 8 bases that match TRBD2. CDR3 length: 16 residues. Losses at the gene ends were 6 bases for V and 1 base for J; bases not matched to a gene: 9. Germline V CDR1 and CDR2: KGHSH, LQKENI. Full variable domain (missing parts from reference TRBV18 and TRBJ2-3): NAGVMQNPRHLVRRRGQEARLRCSPMKGHSHVYWYRQLPEEGLKFMVYLQKENIIDESGMPKERFSAEFPKEGPSILRIQQVVRGDSAAYFCASSRPAGVRTDTQYFGPGTRLTVL.

In its sample, this clonotype was seen a few times. The chain joins TRBV19 to TRBJ1-5; D remains ambiguous. This CDR3 spans 17 amino acids. CDR1 and CDR2 (germline): LNHDA, SQIVND (reference sequence). V lost 2 bases, J lost 7 bases, and 21 bases lay in between. CDR3 region: CASSITPMRQAGQPQHF. CDR3 bases: TGTGCCAGTAGTATAACTCCTATGCGTCAGGCCGGGCAGCCCCAGCATTTT. The whole variable domain, filled in from reference TRBV19 and TRBJ1-5, reads DGGITQSPKYLFRKEGQNVTLSCEQNLNHDAMYWYRQDPGQGLRLIYYSQIVNDFQKGDIAEGYSVSREKKESFPLTVTSAQKNPTAFYLCASSITPMRQAGQPQHFGDGTRLSIL.

The chain couples TRBV5-1 to TRBJ2-4, with D tentatively TRBD1 (6 bases). The CDR3 length is 15 residues. V was cut by 3 bases and J by 6 bases, with 16 bases left in between. Germline V gene lookup returns CDR1 SGHRS and CDR2 YFSETQ. The CDR3 DNA sequence: TGCGCCAGCAGCTCTGACAGGAGCAATTCAAACATTCAGTACTTC. Translated, it gives CASSSDRSNSNIQYF.

The chain joins TRBV11-3 to TRBJ2-1; no clear D gene. With 3 bases removed from V and 8 bases from J, the gap between germline ends came to 11 bases. The CDR3 has 13 residues. The germline CDR1 and CDR2 sequences are SGHNT and YENEEA. CDR3 coding DNA: TGTGCCAGCAGCTTTTTACCATTTTATGAGCAGTTCTTC. Translated, it gives CASSFLPFYEQFF.

The chain uses TRBV27 and TRBJ1-5; TRBD1 is a possible D gene (5 bases). This CDR3 is built from 13 residues. Per germline, CDR1 MNHEY and CDR2 SMNVEV (reference sequence). Trimming took 8 bases from V and 4 from J, leaving 12 bases between them. DNA of the CDR3: TGTGCCAGCTGTGCAGGGCATAATCAGCCCCAGCATTTT. Translated, it gives CASCAGHNQPQHF.

The chain combines TRBV6-4 with TRBJ2-1; no clear D gene. The germline V gene encodes CDR1 MRHNA and CDR2 SNTAGT. CDR3 size: 14 residues. V was clipped by 0 bases and J by 5 bases, with 8 bases between them. Here the CDR3 reads CASSDSTDNNEQFF. The CDR3 nucleotides are TGTGCCAGCAGTGACTCGACGGATAACAATGAGCAGTTCTTC.

This clonotype appeared a few times. The chain carries TRBV18 and TRBJ2-2; a possible D gene is TRBD2 (5 bases). The CDR3 has 15 residues. V lost 5 bases and J lost 1, with 11 bases in between. Germline CDR1 is KGHSH and CDR2 is LQKENI. In DNA, the CDR3 is TGTGCCAGCTCAGTAGCGAGGATGAACACCGGGGAGCTGTTTTTT. This translates into CASSVARMNTGELFF.

The chain joins TRBV6-1 to TRBJ2-1; 11 nucleotides align to TRBD2. CDR1 MNHNS and CDR2 SASEGT come from the germline V gene. The CDR3 consists of 16 residues. V lost 5 bases and J lost 6; bases outside the gene matches: 9. The CDR3 bases are TGTGCCAGCAGTAGACTAGCGGGGAGGTACGGCAATGAGCAGTTCTTC. Encoded protein: CASSRLAGRYGNEQFF.

J is TRBJ1-4 and V is TRBV29-1; D unclear. The CDR3 is 12 residues long. The V end was cut by 4 bases, the J end by 7 bases, with 10 bases between. CDR1 is SQVTM, CDR2 ANQGSEA, per germline. The CDR3 sequence is CSVALVSEKLFF. The CDR3 DNA follows: TGCAGCGTTGCCCTCGTGAGTGAAAAACTGTTTTTT.

The rearrangement links TRBV29-1 to TRBJ2-5; 11 positions agree with TRBD1. V lost 0 bases and J lost 1; bases outside the gene matches: 13. Germline CDR1 reads SQVTM; CDR2 reads ANQGSEA. CDR3 length: 19 amino acids. The CDR3 region is CSVEDLWTGQGEFQETQYF. The CDR3 DNA follows: TGCAGCGTTGAAGATTTATGGACGGGACAGGGGGAATTCCAAGAGACCCAGTACTTC.

This chain joins TRBV25-1 and TRBJ2-2, with 7 nucleotides matching TRBD2. CDR3 length equals 15 residues. V shed 9 bases and J 3 bases; nucleotides not matched to a gene: 10. Germline assignment: CDR1 MGHDK and CDR2 SYGVNS. The CDR3 here is CASRETSSYTGELFF. For the CDR3, the DNA is TGTGCCAGTAGGGAGACTAGCAGTTACACCGGGGAGCTGTTTTTT.

This clonotype was seen only once. The chain recombines TRBV13 with TRBJ2-7; D is undetermined. Germline V gene lookup returns CDR1 PRHDT and CDR2 FYEKMQ (reference sequence). Trimming removed 5 bases from V and 3 bases from J, with 8 bases in between. This CDR3 comprises 12 residues. The CDR3 is CASSQTNYEQYF. In nucleotides, the CDR3 is TGTGCCAGCAGCCAAACAAACTACGAGCAGTACTTC.

The V call is TRBV28, the J call TRBJ2-4, with TRBD2 matching 13 bases. The CDR3 runs 17 residues. The junction had 10 bases not matched to a gene; V was cut back by 4 bases and J by 7 bases. Germline CDR1 MDHEN, CDR2 SYDVKM. The CDR3 bases are TGTGCCAGCAGTTCAATGACTAGCGGGAGGATAAGTAACATTCAGTACTTC. As protein: CASSSMTSGRISNIQYF.

The chain couples TRBV19 to TRBJ1-1; no clear D. V was shortened by 0 bases and J by 3 bases, with 5 bases between the two germline ends. The CDR3 is 13 residues long. CDR1 is LNHDA, CDR2 SQIVND, per germline (reference sequence). The CDR3 loop is CASSIDRDTEAFF. CDR3 bases: TGTGCCAGTAGTATAGATCGAGACACTGAAGCTTTCTTT.

The chain is built from TRBV13 and TRBJ2-7, with 11 bases fitting TRBD2. Germline V gene data show CDR1 as PRHDT and CDR2 as FYEKMQ (reference sequence). This CDR3 contains 16 residues. V dropped 3 bases and J dropped 6; count of bases not matched to a gene: 10. Here the CDR3 reads CASSFSFSGRASEQYF. The CDR3 DNA is TGTGCCAGCAGCTTTTCCTTTAGCGGGAGGGCCAGCGAGCAGTACTTC.

The sample holds one count of this clonotype. This chain uses TRBV12-3 or TRBV12-4 with TRBJ2-2; D is uncertain. The CDR3 sequence is 14 residues long. Between the trimmed V and J ends, which lost 5 bases and 6 bases, there was a span of 13 bases. The CDR3: CASSPRVRAGELFF. The CDR3 nucleotides are TGTGCCAGCAGTCCCCGGGTGCGCGCCGGGGAGCTGTTTTTT.

The V gene is TRBV7-9, the J gene TRBJ2-7; 8 nucleotides align to TRBD1. After removal of 3 bases from V and 5 bases from J, the junction contained 6 bases not matched to a gene. CDR3 length: 14 residues. From germline, CDR1 is SEHNR and CDR2 FQNEAQ (reference sequence). The CDR3 DNA is TGTGCCAGCAGCTTGAGACAGGGGCAGGACGAGCAGTACTTC. This codes for CASSLRQGQDEQYF.